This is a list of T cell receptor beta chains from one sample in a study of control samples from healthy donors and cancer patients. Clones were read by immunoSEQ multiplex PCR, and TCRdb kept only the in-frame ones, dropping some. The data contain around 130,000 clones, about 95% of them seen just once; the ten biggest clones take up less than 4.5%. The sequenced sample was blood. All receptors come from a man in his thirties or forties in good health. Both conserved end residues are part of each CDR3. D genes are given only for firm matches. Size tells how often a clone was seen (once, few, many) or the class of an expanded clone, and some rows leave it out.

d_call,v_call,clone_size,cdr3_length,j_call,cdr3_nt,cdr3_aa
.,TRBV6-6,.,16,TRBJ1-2,TGTGCCAGCAGGGGGGTGGACAGCCCCCCACTCTATGGCTACACCTTC,CASRGVDSPPLYGYTF
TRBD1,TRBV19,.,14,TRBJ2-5,TGTGCCACTAGAGACAGGGGTCGACGTGAGACCCAGTACTTC,CATRDRGRRETQYF
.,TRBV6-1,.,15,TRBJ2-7,TGTGCCAGCAGTGATGGGGGGCTGGTCTCCTACGAGCAGTACTTC,CASSDGGLVSYEQYF
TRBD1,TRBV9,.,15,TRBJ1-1,TGTGCCAGCAGCGCGCCAGGGGGCCCGAACACTGAAGCTTTCTTT,CASSAPGGPNTEAFF
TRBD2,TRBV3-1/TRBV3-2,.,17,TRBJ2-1,TGTGCCAGCAGCCATAGAAGCGGGGGGCTGTTAGGCGGTGAGCAGTTCTTC,CASSHRSGGLLGGEQFF
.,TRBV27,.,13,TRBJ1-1,TGTGCCAGCTCTGAGGGAATGAACACTGAAGCTTTCTTT,CASSEGMNTEAFF
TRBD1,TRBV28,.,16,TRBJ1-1,TGTGCCAGCAGTTCACTAAAGGGGGCGCGGTGGACTGAAGCTTTCTTT,CASSSLKGARWTEAFF
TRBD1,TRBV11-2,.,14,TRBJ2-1,TGTGCCAGCAGCTTATCAACAGGGGGCAATGAGCAGTTCTTC,CASSLSTGGNEQFF
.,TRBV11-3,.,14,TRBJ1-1,TGTGCCAGCAGCTTAGAAGGCGGGGAAACTGAAGCTTTCTTT,CASSLEGGETEAFF
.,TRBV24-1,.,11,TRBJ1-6,TGTGCCACCAGTGCATCTTCACCCCTCCACTTT,CATSASSPLHF
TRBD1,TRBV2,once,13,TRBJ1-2,TGTGCCAGCAGTGAAGGACAGGGGTATGGCTACACCTTC,CASSEGQGYGYTF
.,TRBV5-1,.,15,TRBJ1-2,TGCGCCAGCAGCGCTGGGGACACTAGTAACTATGGCTACACCTTC,CASSAGDTSNYGYTF
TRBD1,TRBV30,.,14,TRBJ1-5,TGTGCCTGGAGTGCCTGGACAGGGGCTCAGCCCCAGCATTTT,CAWSAWTGAQPQHF
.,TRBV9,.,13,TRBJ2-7,TGTGCCAGCAGCGGGACTGATTCCTACGAGCAGTACTTC,CASSGTDSYEQYF
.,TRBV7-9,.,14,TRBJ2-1,TGTGCCAGCAGCTTAGGGTGGAGTTCCAATGAGCAGTTCTTC,CASSLGWSSNEQFF
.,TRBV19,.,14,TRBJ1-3,TGTGCCAGTGCGAATCCGTCCTCTGGAAACACCATATATTTT,CASANPSSGNTIYF
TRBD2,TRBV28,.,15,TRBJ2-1,TGTGCCAGCAGTTTGGTAGCGGGGGGCCGGGGTGAGCAGTTCTTC,CASSLVAGGRGEQFF
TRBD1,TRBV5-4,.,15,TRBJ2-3,TGTGCCAGCAGTTTGGACAGGGTAGTCACAGATACGCAGTATTTT,CASSLDRVVTDTQYF
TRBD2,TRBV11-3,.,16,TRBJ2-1,TGTGCCAGCAGCAAACGGACTAGCGGGGGGACAAATGAGCAGTTCTTC,CASSKRTSGGTNEQFF
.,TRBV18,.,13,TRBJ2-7,TGTGCCAGCTCACCAACGGGTTGGGGCGAGCAGTACTTC,CASSPTGWGEQYF
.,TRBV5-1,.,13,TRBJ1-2,TGCGCCAGCAGATCACAGGAGAACTATGGCTACACCTTC,CASRSQENYGYTF
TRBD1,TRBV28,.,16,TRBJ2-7,TGTGCCAGCAGTCCCACTCCGGGACAGGGAACCTACGAGCAGTACTTC,CASSPTPGQGTYEQYF
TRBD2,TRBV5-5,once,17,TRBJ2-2,TGTGCCAGCAGCTTGGCCCTAAGCGGGAGGAACACCGGGGAGCTGTTTTTT,CASSLALSGRNTGELFF
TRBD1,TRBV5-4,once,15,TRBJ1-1,TGTGCCAGCAGCTCAGGGGGGAGGCCGAACACTGAAGCTTTCTTT,CASSSGGRPNTEAFF
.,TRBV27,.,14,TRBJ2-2,TGTGCCAGCAGAGCGTTTCGGGGCACCGGGGAGCTGTTTTTT,CASRAFRGTGELFF
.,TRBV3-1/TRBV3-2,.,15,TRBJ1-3,TGTGCCAGCAGCCTCCCGGCGGGCTACGGAAACACCATATATTTT,CASSLPAGYGNTIYF
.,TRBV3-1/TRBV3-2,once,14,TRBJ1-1,TGTGCCAGCAGGCCCGGCGGGGTGAACACTGAAGCTTTCTTT,CASRPGGVNTEAFF
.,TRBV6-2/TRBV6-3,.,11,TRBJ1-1,TGTGCCAGCAGTTGGGGCACTGAAGCTTTCTTT,CASSWGTEAFF
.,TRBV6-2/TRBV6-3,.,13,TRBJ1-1,TGTGCCAGCAGTCTTAACAGGGTCTACGAAGCTTTCTTT,CASSLNRVYEAFF
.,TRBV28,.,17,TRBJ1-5,TGTGCCAGCAGTTTATTTTCCGGGGCGATCCTCAATCAGCCCCAGCATTTT,CASSLFSGAILNQPQHF
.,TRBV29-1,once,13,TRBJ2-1,TGCAGCGTCGCCTCCGAGGTCATCGATGAGCAGTTCTTC,CSVASEVIDEQFF
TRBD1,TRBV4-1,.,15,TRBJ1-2,TGCGCCAGCAGCCAAGATCCCACAGGGGCGAATGGCTACACCTTC,CASSQDPTGANGYTF
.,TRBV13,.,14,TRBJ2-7,TGTGCCAGCAGCTTAGAGGGCAGCCCCTACGAGCAGTACTTC,CASSLEGSPYEQYF
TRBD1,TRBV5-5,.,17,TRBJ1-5,TGTGCCAGCAGCCTATATTTGGGGACAGATATCAATCAGCCCCAGCATTTT,CASSLYLGTDINQPQHF
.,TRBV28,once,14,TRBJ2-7,TGTGCCAGCAGGAACCACAGGTCCGTCTACGAGCAGTACTTC,CASRNHRSVYEQYF
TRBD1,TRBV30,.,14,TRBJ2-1,TGTGCCTGGAGGGACAGGAGCTCCTACAATGAGCAGTTCTTC,CAWRDRSSYNEQFF
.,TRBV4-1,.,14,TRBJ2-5,TGCGCCAGCAGCCGAGAACTAGGTGATAAGACCCAGTACTTC,CASSRELGDKTQYF
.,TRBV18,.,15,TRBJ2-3,TGTGCCAGCTCACCAGGGATCCAGGGGACAGATACGCAGTATTTT,CASSPGIQGTDTQYF
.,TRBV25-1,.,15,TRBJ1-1,TGTGCCAGCAGTGAATATGGGGCCCTGAACACTGAAGCTTTCTTT,CASSEYGALNTEAFF
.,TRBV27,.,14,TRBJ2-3,TGTGCCAGCAGTTATTGGGGGGGGGCCAATACGCAGTATTTT,CASSYWGGANTQYF
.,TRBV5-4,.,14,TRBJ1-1,TGTGCCAGCAGCTTGGGGGAAGTCGGCCCACGGGGTTTCTTT,CASSLGEVGPRGFF
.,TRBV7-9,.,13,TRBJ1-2,TGTGCCAGCAGCTTAGGCAGGATCTATGGCTACACCTTC,CASSLGRIYGYTF
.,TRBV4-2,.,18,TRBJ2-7,TGTGCCAGCAGCCTCCACCCAATCCGACTAGGGGGCTTCTACGAGCAGTACTTC,CASSLHPIRLGGFYEQYF
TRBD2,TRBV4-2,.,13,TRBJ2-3,TGTGCCAGCAGCCCTCTAGCGGGGGAGTCGCAGTATTTT,CASSPLAGESQYF
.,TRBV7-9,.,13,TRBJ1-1,TGTGCCAGCTACAGGGAACTCAACACTGAAGCTTTCTTT,CASYRELNTEAFF
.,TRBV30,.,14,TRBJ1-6,TGTGCCTGGAGTGCGGGACATATCAATTCACCCCTCCACTTT,CAWSAGHINSPLHF
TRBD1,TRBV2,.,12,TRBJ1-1,TGTGCCAGCAGGACAGGGGTTACTGAAGCTTTCTTT,CASRTGVTEAFF
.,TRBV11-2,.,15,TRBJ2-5,TGTGCCAGCAGCTTAAATTCTCTGGGTACGGAGACCCAGTACTTC,CASSLNSLGTETQYF
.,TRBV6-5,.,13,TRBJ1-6,TGTGCCATACAAGAGTCGGAGAATTCACCCCTCCACTTT,CAIQESENSPLHF
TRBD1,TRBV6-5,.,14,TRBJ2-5,TGTGCCAGCAGTTACATGGGACAGACAGAGACCCAGTACTTC,CASSYMGQTETQYF
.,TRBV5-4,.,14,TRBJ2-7,TGTGCCAGCAGCCGCCCGGACAGAACTTACGAGCAGTACTTC,CASSRPDRTYEQYF
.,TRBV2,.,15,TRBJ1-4,TGTGCCACCGCCGGGGTGGGGACGACTAATGAAAAACTGTTTTTT,CATAGVGTTNEKLFF
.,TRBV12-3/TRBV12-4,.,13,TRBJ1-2,TGTGCCAGCAGTTTCTCCGCAAACTATGGCTACACCTTC,CASSFSANYGYTF
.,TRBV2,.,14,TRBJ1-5,TGTGCCAGCAGTGAAGAAGGTTTAGGGGGACCCCAGCATTTT,CASSEEGLGGPQHF
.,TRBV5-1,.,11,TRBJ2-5,TGCGCCAGCAGCTCCCAAGAGACCCAGTACTTC,CASSSQETQYF
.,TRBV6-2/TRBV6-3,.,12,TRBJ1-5,TGTGCCAGCAGTTTCGGGGACCAGCCCCAGCATTTT,CASSFGDQPQHF